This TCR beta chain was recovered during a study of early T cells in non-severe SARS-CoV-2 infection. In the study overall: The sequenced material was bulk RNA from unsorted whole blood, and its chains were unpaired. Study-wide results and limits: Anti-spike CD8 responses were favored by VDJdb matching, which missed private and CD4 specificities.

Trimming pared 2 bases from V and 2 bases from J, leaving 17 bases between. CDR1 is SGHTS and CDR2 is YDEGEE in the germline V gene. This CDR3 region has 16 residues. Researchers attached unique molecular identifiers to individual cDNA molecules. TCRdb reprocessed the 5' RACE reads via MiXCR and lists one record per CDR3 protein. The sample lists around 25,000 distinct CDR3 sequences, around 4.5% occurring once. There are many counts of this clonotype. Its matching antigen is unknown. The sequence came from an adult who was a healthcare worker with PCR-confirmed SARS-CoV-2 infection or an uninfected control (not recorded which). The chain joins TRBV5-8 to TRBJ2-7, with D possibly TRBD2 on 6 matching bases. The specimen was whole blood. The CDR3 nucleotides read TGTGCCAGCAGCTTCGGGGGTGGGTCCCCGGCCTACGAGCAGTACTTC. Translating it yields CASSFGGGSPAYEQYF.